Listed below are T cell receptor beta chains from one sample, sequenced in a study of blood T cell repertoires in COVID-19. TCRdb's copy holds only in-frame clones and misses some; the assay was immunoSEQ multiplex PCR. Of 150,000 to 200,000 clones in the sample, approximately 92% are singletons; the top ten hold about 4.8%. The sample consisted of peripheral blood. These TCRs come from a man aged 25 to 40 with COVID-19, enrolled during active disease. CDR3s include the opening cysteine and the closing phenylalanine or tryptophan. D genes are given only for firm matches. Rows may omit the clone size; those that give it use once, few, many or a size class.

V	D	J	size	CDR3	DNA
TRBV5-1	NA	TRBJ1-3	NA	CASSRLEGSGTIYF	TGCGCCAGCAGCCGGCTTGAGGGATCGGGCACCATATATTTT
TRBV30	TRBD2	TRBJ2-3	few	CAWRGRAGAVTDTQYF	TGTGCCTGGAGAGGTAGAGCGGGAGCTGTCACAGATACGCAGTATTTT
TRBV16	TRBD1	TRBJ1-2	NA	CASSQTRDRGNYGYTF	TGTGCCAGCAGCCAAACCCGGGACAGGGGTAACTATGGCTACACCTTC
TRBV5-1	TRBD1	TRBJ1-2	NA	CASSLSSGGAYGYTF	TGCGCCAGCAGCTTGTCATCAGGGGGCGCCTATGGCTACACCTTC
TRBV4-3	NA	TRBJ2-3	once	CASSQGTGSVVDTQYF	TGCGCCAGCAGCCAAGGCACAGGTAGTGTTGTGGATACGCAGTATTTT
TRBV14	NA	TRBJ2-7	few	CASSTARAKIHEQYF	TGTGCCAGCAGCACGGCCAGGGCAAAGATTCACGAGCAGTACTTC
TRBV5-1	TRBD1	TRBJ1-1	NA	CASSVGQGEAFF	TGCGCCAGCAGCGTTGGACAGGGGGAAGCTTTCTTT
TRBV27	NA	TRBJ1-6	NA	CASSPSRVGNSPLHF	TGTGCCAGCAGTCCTAGTAGAGTTGGGAATTCACCCCTCCACTTT
TRBV27	NA	TRBJ1-1	NA	CATGQFATDTEAFF	TGTGCCACCGGACAGTTTGCTACGGACACTGAAGCTTTCTTT
TRBV28	NA	TRBJ1-6	NA	CASSFADSNSPLHF	TGTGCCAGCAGTTTTGCGGACAGTAATTCACCCCTCCACTTT
TRBV6-6	TRBD1	TRBJ2-7	NA	CASRTPDRASSYEQYF	TGTGCCAGCAGAACACCGGACAGGGCAAGCTCCTACGAGCAGTACTTC
TRBV18	TRBD1	TRBJ1-6	NA	CASSPSWTGGEYNSPLHF	TGTGCCAGCTCACCATCCTGGACAGGTGGGGAATATAATTCACCCCTCCACTTT
TRBV5-1	TRBD2	TRBJ2-7	NA	CASSLTSGNYEQYF	TGCGCCAGCAGCTTGACTAGCGGGAACTACGAGCAGTACTTC
TRBV5-1	TRBD2	TRBJ2-3	NA	CASSLSGRGTDTQYF	TGCGCCAGCAGCCTTAGCGGGAGAGGCACAGATACGCAGTATTTT
TRBV9	TRBD2	TRBJ2-5	NA	CASSVRGGQETQYF	TGTGCCAGCAGCGTAAGGGGAGGGCAAGAGACCCAGTACTTC
TRBV9	TRBD2	TRBJ2-1	NA	CASSVSGSVSYNEQFF	TGTGCCAGCAGCGTTAGCGGGAGCGTTTCCTACAATGAGCAGTTCTTC
TRBV13	TRBD2	TRBJ2-5	NA	CASLLAGQETQYF	TGTGCCAGCCTACTAGCGGGCCAAGAGACCCAGTACTTC
TRBV6-6	TRBD1	TRBJ1-4	NA	CASTKGQTGSEKLFF	TGTGCCAGCACCAAAGGGCAGACAGGGTCTGAAAAACTGTTTTTT
TRBV5-1	TRBD2	TRBJ2-1	NA	CASSLSGTSGRQYNEQFF	TGCGCCAGCAGCTTGAGCGGGACTAGCGGGAGGCAATACAATGAGCAGTTCTTC
TRBV20-1	NA	TRBJ1-2	NA	CRGGWSGGYTF	TGCAGGGGAGGGTGGAGCGGTGGCTACACCTTC
TRBV6-2/TRBV6-3	NA	TRBJ1-6	NA	CASSYTQGTNSPLHF	TGTGCCAGCAGTTATACACAGGGAACTAATTCACCCCTCCACTTT
TRBV28	TRBD1	TRBJ2-7	NA	CASSLFGTAKYEQYF	TGTGCCAGCAGTTTATTCGGGACAGCAAAGTACGAGCAGTACTTC
TRBV7-2	TRBD2	TRBJ2-3	NA	CASSSGLAGTDTQYF	TGTGCCAGCAGCTCAGGACTAGCGGGCACAGATACGCAGTATTTT
TRBV27	TRBD2	TRBJ2-7	NA	CASSQITGTSAYEQYF	TGTGCCAGCAGTCAGATAACCGGGACTAGCGCCTACGAGCAGTACTTC
TRBV7-3	TRBD2	TRBJ2-2	NA	CASSPAGVGELFF	TGTGCCAGCAGCCCAGCGGGGGTGGGTGAGCTGTTTTTT
TRBV7-7	TRBD1	TRBJ2-1	NA	CASSQTQGARSNEQFF	TGTGCCAGCAGCCAGACGCAGGGGGCCCGTTCCAATGAGCAGTTCTTC
TRBV7-2	NA	TRBJ1-4	once	CASSLGRGIQRHGEKLFF	TGTGCCAGCAGCTTAGGGCGGGGTATCCAGAGACATGGTGAAAAACTGTTTTTT
TRBV7-2	NA	TRBJ1-6	NA	CASGGAHNSPLHF	TGTGCCAGCGGGGGGGCCCATAATTCACCCCTCCACTTT
TRBV19	TRBD1	TRBJ1-1	NA	CASSTTGGLRAFF	TGTGCCAGTAGTACCACAGGGGGCCTCAGGGCTTTCTTT
TRBV10-3	TRBD1	TRBJ1-4	once	CAISNRGQGNEKLFF	TGTGCCATCAGTAACAGGGGGCAGGGTAATGAAAAACTGTTTTTT
TRBV4-3	NA	TRBJ1-2	NA	CASSQDLQYGYTF	TGCGCCAGCAGCCAAGATTTACAGTATGGCTACACCTTC
TRBV6-2/TRBV6-3	NA	TRBJ2-6	few	CASSYSQGSSGANVLTF	TGTGCCAGCAGTTACTCGCAGGGAAGCTCTGGGGCCAACGTCCTGACTTTC
TRBV7-3	TRBD1	TRBJ1-1	NA	CASSRQGANTEAFF	TGTGCCAGCAGTCGACAGGGAGCGAACACTGAAGCTTTCTTT
TRBV2	NA	TRBJ1-2	NA	CASSAGVRYGYTF	TGTGCCAGCAGTGCCGGGGTTCGTTATGGCTACACCTTC
TRBV4-2	NA	TRBJ2-2	NA	CASSQLQYNTGELFF	TGTGCCAGCAGCCAATTGCAGTATAACACCGGGGAGCTGTTTTTT
TRBV7-9	NA	TRBJ1-5	NA	CASSRSDSNQPQHF	TGTGCCAGCAGCCGGAGCGATAGCAATCAGCCCCAGCATTTT
TRBV6-2/TRBV6-3	TRBD2	TRBJ2-1	NA	CASSYSEHISGGANEQFF	TGTGCCAGCAGTTACTCCGAGCACATTAGCGGGGGGGCGAATGAGCAGTTCTTC
TRBV12-3/TRBV12-4	NA	TRBJ1-1	NA	CASSFQVNTEAFF	TGTGCCAGCAGTTTTCAGGTGAACACTGAAGCTTTCTTT
TRBV4-2	TRBD1	TRBJ1-2	NA	CASSIPGTGGDYGYTF	TGTGCCAGCAGCATACCCGGGACAGGGGGCGACTATGGCTACACCTTC
TRBV16	NA	TRBJ2-3	NA	CASSQSDGRTDTQYF	TGTGCCAGCAGCCAATCTGATGGCCGCACAGATACGCAGTATTTT